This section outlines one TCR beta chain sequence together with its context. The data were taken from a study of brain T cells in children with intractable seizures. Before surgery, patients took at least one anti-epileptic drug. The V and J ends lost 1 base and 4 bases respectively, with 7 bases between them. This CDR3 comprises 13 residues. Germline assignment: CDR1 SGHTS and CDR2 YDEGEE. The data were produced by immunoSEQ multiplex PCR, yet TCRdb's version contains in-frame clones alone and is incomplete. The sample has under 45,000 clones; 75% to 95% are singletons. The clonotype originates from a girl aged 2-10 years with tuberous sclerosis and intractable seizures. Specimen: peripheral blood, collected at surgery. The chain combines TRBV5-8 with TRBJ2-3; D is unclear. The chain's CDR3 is CASSLSYADTQYF. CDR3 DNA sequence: TGTGCCAGCAGCTTGAGTTACGCAGATACGCAGTATTTT.